The sequence of this T cell receptor (beta chain) was determined in a study of blood T cell repertoires in COVID-19. Study overall: Collection of acute and convalescent COVID-19 samples took place in the United States, Italy and Spain. PBMCs, B-cell-depleted T cells, or T cells provided the cDNA or gDNA that made up the material.

Source study methods: Estimation of nucleated cell counts was performed using reference gene primer amplification. Profiled with immunoSEQ multiplex PCR; TCRdb holds only in-frame clones, not every one. That table furnishes V, J and clone size, whereas the DNA furnished D and trimming. The sample carries about 210,000 clones, about 87% recorded once. V shed 6 bases, J shed 3 bases, and the junction held 4 bases outside the gene matches. The germline CDR1 and CDR2 sequences are MNHNY and SVGAGI (reference sequence). The CDR3 is 14 residues long. Participants were placed into cohorts based on the clinical history they reported.

Sequenced: PBMCs or T cells enriched from blood (not recorded which). The V gene is TRBV6-6, the J gene TRBJ2-5; 10 nucleotides align to TRBD1. This clonotype originated in a man aged 25 to 40 who had recovered from COVID-19. CDR3 nucleotide sequence: TGTGCCAGCAGCCTCGGACAGGGGGAAGAGACCCAGTACTTC. Residues: CASSLGQGEETQYF.